This T cell receptor beta chain was sequenced during a study of CXCR3-negative and CXCR3-positive naive CD8 T cells. As to this clonotype: Its antigen is undetermined.

Study-level results: Naive cells positive for CXCR3 carried more hydrophobic TRB CDR3s than CXCR3-negative ones.

Germline V gene sequence: CDR1 MNHNY, CDR2 SVGAGI (reference sequence). CDR3 length equals 15 residues. The CD45RO-CCR7+CD27+CD95- phenotype denoted naive CD8+ T cells. cDNA libraries for TRB were generated by 5' RACE incorporating UMI labels. TCRdb reprocessed the 5' RACE reads and keeps a single row for each CDR3 protein, giving no DNA. In all, the sample yields about 98,000 distinct CDR3 sequences. The gene calls are TRBV6-6 and TRBJ2-3; TCRdb outputs TRBD1, but without DNA this stays unchecked. Source material: naive CXCR3+ CD8+ T cells from blood. The sample's subset: CD45RO-CCR7+CD27+CD95- naive CD8+ T cells expressing CXCR3 (TNR3+). The TCR comes from a human donor in good health. Some clones in this sample may be carry-over from other donors' samples. The CDR3 sequence is CASRPDRGFTDTQYF.